This T cell receptor beta chain is from a study of blood T cell repertoires in COVID-19. Background on the study: Material from acute and convalescent COVID-19 was sourced from the United States, Italy and Spain. PBMCs, B-cell-depleted T cells, or T cells were the source of the cDNA or gDNA that made up the material.

The repertoire was sequenced with immunoSEQ multiplex PCR; TCRdb's copy has only in-frame clones and lacks some. The data show some 390,000 clones, 89% seen once. CDR1 MNHEY and CDR2 SMNVEV come from the germline V gene (reference sequence). V lost 2 bases and J 0 bases, leaving 8 bases between the germline ends. The CDR3 runs 15 residues. The sequencing input was peripheral blood. The J gene is TRBJ1-3, the V gene TRBV27; possible D gene TRBD1, 5 bases. This sequence was found in a woman between 40 and 55 years old with COVID-19, enrolled during active disease. The chain's CDR3 is CASSLQGNSGNTIYF. For the CDR3, the DNA is TGTGCCAGCAGTTTACAGGGCAACTCTGGAAACACCATATATTTT.